This TCR beta chain comes out of a study of blood T cell repertoires in COVID-19. Profiling relied on immunoSEQ multiplex PCR, and the TCRdb table lists in-frame clones only, not all of them. Of about 120,000 clones listed, 75% to 85% are singletons. The CDR3 is 14 residues long. Germline V lookup: CDR1 SGHKS, CDR2 YYEKEE (reference sequence). V lost 4 bases, J lost 8 bases, and 7 bases stayed unmatched. This clone was picked up one time. The chain recombines TRBV5-5 with TRBJ1-2, with 11 bases fitting TRBD1. This clonotype originated in a woman older than 75 with acute or convalescent COVID-19. Sample: peripheral blood. CDR3 protein: CASSLGQGAGGYTF. The CDR3 bases are TGTGCCAGCAGCCTAGGACAGGGGGCCGGAGGCTACACCTTC.